Below, 27 T cell receptor beta chains from the same sample are listed, as sequenced in a study of CD8+CD57+ T cells in acquired aplastic anemia. Genomic DNA acted as the template from which TCR beta VDJ combination and CDR3 sequence profiling were carried out. TCRdb analysed the reads with MiXCR anew, one entry per CDR3 protein. The sample yields 200,000 to 250,000 distinct CDR3 sequences, roughly 33% seen once. Sequencing used sorted CD4+, CD8+, or CD8+CD57+ T cells (not recorded which) from PBMCs. The receptors originated from a human donor in good health, serving as a control.

As concerns this clonotype: This may stem from a read error, because a much larger clone lies one nucleotide away. The conserved phenylalanine or tryptophan normally closing the CDR3 is absent here, so this likely arose from a read error. The V call is TRBV12-3 or TRBV12-4, the J call TRBJ2-7; 9 bases are a match to TRBD2. The CDR3 totals 13 residues. V was pared by 7 bases and J by 5 bases, with 6 bases of the junction left unmatched. The DNA for the CDR3 is TGTGCCAGCAACAGCGGGAGGATGCACGAGCAGTACCTC. It is translated as CASNSGRMHEQYL.

This clonotype was recorded many times. The rearrangement links TRBV11-1 to TRBJ1-2, with a weak D call TRBD1 (5 bases). The germline V gene has CDR1 SGHAT and CDR2 FQDESV (reference sequence). This CDR3 has 18 residues. V was shortened by 2 bases and J by 2 bases, with 21 bases between the two germline ends. The CDR3 coding sequence is TGTGCCAGCAGCTTACACCCGATCTACAGGCAAGTAAACTATGGCTACACCTTC. Protein product: CASSLHPIYRQVNYGYTF.

This clonotype was counted many times. V usage is TRBV10-3 and J usage is TRBJ1-1; D uncertain. The CDR3 spans 14 residues. Germline lookup yields CDR1 ENHRY and CDR2 SYGVKD. Trimming left V 7 bases short and J 3 bases short, with 15 bases between. The DNA of the CDR3 is TGTGCCATCATAAAGGGTGGTGGGGACACTGAAGCTTTCTTT. This translates into CAIIKGGGDTEAFF.

This clonotype was observed many times. The chain carries TRBV6-1 and TRBJ1-1, with TRBD1 matching over 9 bases. This CDR3 has 15 amino acids. Germline trimming cut 6 bases from V and 3 bases from J; bases unmatched to any gene: 8. CDR1 and CDR2 from the germline V gene are MNHNS and SASEGT. In nucleotides, the CDR3 is TGTGCCAGCAGGGACAGGGGAAGGCCCCACACTGAAGCTTTCTTT. This sequence encodes CASRDRGRPHTEAFF.

In regard to this clonotype: A read error is possible here, since a much larger clone lies one base away. This chain links TRBV10-3 with TRBJ2-5; weak D call: TRBD2 (5 bases). Trimming left V 5 bases short and J 7 bases short, with 8 bases between. Germline V gene lookup returns CDR1 ENHRY and CDR2 SYGVKD. The CDR3 consists of 11 residues. The DNA of the CDR3 is TGTGCCATCAGTTACGAGGGGACCCAGTACTTC. It yields the protein CAISYEGTQYF.

Only a few counts were recorded for this clonotype. The gene calls are TRBV5-5 and TRBJ1-1; 11 nucleotides line up with TRBD1. The CDR3 spans 14 residues. Germline CDR1 reads SGHKS; CDR2 reads YYEKEE (reference sequence). The junction had 4 bases not matched to a gene; V was cut back by 4 bases and J by 5 bases. CDR3: CASSGQGAITEAFF. The CDR3 DNA is TGTGCCAGCAGCGGACAGGGGGCAATAACTGAAGCTTTCTTT.

This clonotype was counted at least ten times. The chain carries TRBV20-1 and TRBJ1-1; D is perhaps TRBD1 (6 bases). The CDR3 is made up of 15 amino acids. V was trimmed by 0 bases and J by 1 base, leaving 12 bases between them. Germline CDR1 is DFQATT and CDR2 is SNEGSKA (reference sequence). CDR3 in DNA: TGCAGTGCTAGAGACTCGACAGGAAAGAACACTGAAGCTTTCTTT. It encodes CSARDSTGKNTEAFF.

The V call is TRBV6-1, the J call TRBJ1-5, with D possibly being TRBD1 (5 bases). Deletions cut 3 bases from V and 3 bases from J, with 9 bases between. In germline, CDR1 is MNHNS, CDR2 SASEGT. This CDR3 comprises 14 residues. This chain's CDR3 is CASSDRAFNQPQHF. The DNA for the CDR3 is TGTGCCAGCAGTGACAGGGCTTTCAATCAGCCCCAGCATTTT.

This clonotype appeared a few times. The rearrangement joins TRBV10-3 to TRBJ2-1; possibly TRBD1 for D (5 bases). Trimming took off 5 bases at V and 8 bases at J, with 7 bases between the two ends. CDR1 ENHRY and CDR2 SYGVKD come from the germline V gene. This CDR3 is 11 amino acids long. The CDR3 bases are TGTGCCATCAGTCTAGGGGATGAGCAGTTCTTC. Amino acids: CAISLGDEQFF.

This clonotype has a count of ten or more. The chain joins TRBV10-1 to TRBJ1-2, with 10 bases identical to TRBD1. Germline values: CDR1 WNHNN, CDR2 SYGVQD (reference sequence). The V gene end was trimmed by 5 bases and the J gene end by 7 bases; junction bases not matched to a gene: 16. The CDR3 loop spans 17 amino acids. CDR3 DNA: TGCGCCAGCAGTCATAAAGGGGTGACAGGGGGCGCCGGTGGCTACACCTTC. This translates into CASSHKGVTGGAGGYTF.

In its sample, this clonotype was seen many times. The chain carries TRBV5-1 and TRBJ1-2; tentatively, D is TRBD1 (5 bases). The CDR3 extends over 15 amino acids. Germline V CDR1 and CDR2: SGHRS, YFSETQ. Deletions cut 4 bases from V and 4 bases from J, with 17 bases between. The CDR3, as DNA: TGCGCCAGCAGCCCCAGGAGCAGGGCCAGCTATGGCTACACCTTC. It specifies CASSPRSRASYGYTF.

This clonotype was recorded a few times. The chain couples TRBV3-1 to TRBJ2-5; D remains ambiguous. V was trimmed by 1 base and J by 8 bases, leaving 11 bases between them. The CDR3 has 13 amino acids. Germline assignment: CDR1 LGHDT and CDR2 YNNKEL (reference sequence). The CDR3 coding sequence is TGTGCCAGCAGCCAAGCAGATAGACCAACCCAGTACTTC. Translated: CASSQADRPTQYF.

V is TRBV28 and J is TRBJ1-6, with D uncertain. CDR3 length: 17 amino acids. V was trimmed by 4 bases and J by 0 bases, leaving 13 bases between them. Germline V gene lookup returns CDR1 MDHEN and CDR2 SYDVKM. CDR3 amino acids: CASSSRSYSSYNSPLHF. The CDR3 DNA follows: TGTGCCAGCAGTTCACGATCGTATAGCTCCTATAATTCACCCCTCCACTTT.

In its sample, this clonotype was seen a few times. The J gene is TRBJ2-3, the V gene TRBV11-1; maybe TRBD2 (6 bases). The CDR3 has 17 residues. CDR1 is SGHAT and CDR2 is FQDESV in the germline V gene (reference sequence). The germline V and J ends were trimmed by 0 bases and 10 bases, with 23 bases remaining between them. As DNA, the CDR3 is TGTGCCAGCAGCTTAGCGGTTGGGGGGTCCAGTGCGGGTCCGCAGTATTTT. Translation: CASSLAVGGSSAGPQYF. Looking up the rest from reference TRBV11-1 and TRBJ2-3 gives the full variable domain: EAEVAQSPRYKITEKSQAVAFWCDPISGHATLYWYRQILGQGPELLVQFQDESVVDDSQLPKDRFSAERLKGVDSTLKIQPAELGDSAMYLCASSLAVGGSSAGPQYFGPGTRLTVL.

This clonotype was counted at least ten times. This rearrangement joins TRBV2 to TRBJ2-7; D unclear. From germline, CDR1 is SNHLY and CDR2 FYNNEI. Between the trimmed V and J ends, which lost 4 bases and 2 bases, there was a span of 12 bases. The CDR3 covers 14 residues. The CDR3 coding sequence is TGTGCCAGCAGTGGGCTCCAAGTTACCTACGAGCAGTACTTC. It codes for CASSGLQVTYEQYF.

At least ten counts were recorded for this clonotype. This chain links TRBV20-1 with TRBJ2-7; perhaps TRBD2 as D (5 bases). Germline CDR1 and CDR2: DFQATT and SNEGSKA (reference sequence). The CDR3 has 12 residues. V was pared by 0 bases and J by 5 bases, with 8 bases between. Here the CDR3 DNA reads TGCAGTGCTAGAGACTCGGGAAACGAGCAGTACTTC. As protein: CSARDSGNEQYF.

This clonotype was seen a handful of times. This chain connects TRBV5-1 to TRBJ2-3; TRBD2 aligns across 10 bases. V shed 4 bases and J 2 bases; nucleotides not matched to a gene: 16. Germline CDR1 reads SGHRS; CDR2 reads YFSETQ. This CDR3 comprises 19 residues. The CDR3 DNA reads as TGCGCCAGCAGCCCCATGGAAAAGCGGGGGGGCCTGTACACAGATACGCAGTATTTT. This encodes CASSPMEKRGGLYTDTQYF.

The chain carries TRBV15 and TRBJ2-7; 8 bases are shared with TRBD1. V shed 3 bases and J 7 bases; nucleotides not matched to a gene: 14. The CDR3 extends over 16 amino acids. CDR1 and CDR2 (germline): LNHNV, YYDKDF (reference sequence). The chain's CDR3 is CATSSQVGTGELEQYF. In DNA form, the CDR3 reads TGTGCCACCAGCAGCCAAGTAGGGACAGGTGAATTGGAGCAGTACTTC. Supplemented by reference TRBV15 and TRBJ2-7, the full variable domain reads DAMVIQNPRYQVTQFGKPVTLSCSQTLNHNVMYWYQQKSSQAPKLLFHYYDKDFNNEADTPDNFQSRRPNTSFCFLDIRSPGLGDTAMYLCATSSQVGTGELEQYFGPGTRLTVT.

This clonotype was seen many times. Here the CDR3 reads CASSQTGQPQHF. Here the CDR3 DNA reads TGTGCCAGCAGCCAAACGGGACAGCCCCAGCATTTT. This chain links TRBV3-1 with TRBJ1-5; D is unresolved. The germline V gene has CDR1 LGHDT and CDR2 YNNKEL (reference sequence). The CDR3 runs to 12 residues. Trimming pared 2 bases from V and 7 bases from J, leaving 6 bases between.

The V call is TRBV10-3, the J call TRBJ2-5; 9 positions agree with TRBD2. With V trimmed by 0 bases and J by 5 bases, 4 bases remained unmatched. Germline CDR1 reads ENHRY; CDR2 reads SYGVKD. This CDR3 is built from 15 residues. The CDR3 region has the DNA TGTGCCATCAGTGAGTCTAGCGGGAGTTGGGAGACCCAGTACTTC. This encodes CAISESSGSWETQYF.

At least ten counts were recorded for this clonotype. J is TRBJ1-1 and V is TRBV20-1; D not certain. Trimming removed 1 base at V and 1 base at J, with 10 bases between. The CDR3 consists of 14 residues. In germline, CDR1 is DFQATT, CDR2 SNEGSKA (reference sequence). Here the CDR3 DNA reads TGCAGTGCTAGAGGAAAAGGCCCGAACACTGAAGCTTTCTTT. Its translation: CSARGKGPNTEAFF.

Concerning this clonotype: At one of its ends the junction is not consistent with the germline gene, which may arise from a read error. The chain employs TRBV25-1 and TRBJ2-2; D ambiguous. The CDR3 is 13 amino acids. The germline V gene has CDR1 MGHDK and CDR2 SYGVNS. In DNA form, the CDR3 reads TGTGCTAGCAGTGTAACCGACACCGGGGAGCTGTTTTTT. Translated, it gives CASSVTDTGELFF.

The table lists this clonotype with many counts. J is TRBJ2-6 and V is TRBV7-2; 7 positions agree with TRBD2. CDR3 length: 16 amino acids. With V trimmed by 5 bases and J by 4 bases, 8 bases remained unmatched. CDR1 is SGHTA, CDR2 FQGNSA, per germline. This CDR3 reads CASSPGRVAGANVLTF. CDR3 bases: TGTGCCAGCAGCCCAGGGAGGGTTGCGGGGGCCAACGTCCTGACTTTC. Together with reference TRBV7-2 and TRBJ2-6, the CDR3 gives the full variable domain: GAGVSQSPSNKVTEKGKDVELRCDPISGHTALYWYRQSLGQGLEFLIYFQGNSAPDKSGLPSDRFSAERTGGSVSTLTIQRTQQEDSAVYLCASSPGRVAGANVLTFGAGSRLTVL.

J is TRBJ1-5 and V is TRBV19; 7 positions match TRBD1. Germline loops: CDR1 LNHDA, CDR2 SQIVND (reference sequence). Germline trimming cut 3 bases from V and 4 bases from J; bases unmatched to any gene: 18. The CDR3 runs to 19 residues. CDR3 region: CASSISPGRKQGPNQPQHF. The CDR3, as DNA: TGTGCCAGTAGTATTTCTCCGGGGAGGAAACAGGGGCCTAATCAGCCCCAGCATTTT.

V gene TRBV29-1 combines with J gene TRBJ2-1; TRBD2 is a possible D gene (5 bases). CDR1 SQVTM and CDR2 ANQGSEA come from the germline V gene. The V end lost 7 bases, the J end lost 9 bases, and 19 bases lay between the germline ends. The CDR3 consists of 13 residues. CDR3 in amino acids: CSAIDGGGGEQFF. The DNA for the CDR3 is TGCAGCGCAATAGACGGAGGCGGAGGTGAGCAGTTCTTC.

The chain joins TRBV5-4 to TRBJ2-2; D not resolved. The CDR3 runs to 17 residues. Trimming removed 6 bases from V and 0 bases from J, with 18 bases in between. The germline gives CDR1 SGHNT, CDR2 YYREEE (reference sequence). CDR3 sequence reads: CASTSRPRYANTGELFF. CDR3 DNA: TGTGCCAGCACCAGTAGGCCAAGATACGCGAACACCGGGGAGCTGTTTTTT. Filled out from reference TRBV5-4 and TRBJ2-2, the complete variable domain reads ETGVTQSPTHLIKTRGQQVTLRCSSQSGHNTVSWYQQALGQGPQFIFQYYREEENGRGNFPPRFSGLQFPNYSSELNVNALELDDSALYLCASTSRPRYANTGELFFGEGSRLTVL.

This clonotype was detected ten times or more. The chain uses TRBV9 and TRBJ1-2; TRBD1 is a possible D gene (5 bases). V gave up 4 bases and J gave up 3 bases, with 16 bases separating them. The CDR3 extends over 15 amino acids. Germline V CDR1 and CDR2: SGDLS, YYNGEE. The CDR3 sequence is CASSSDRNRDYGYTF. The CDR3 DNA is TGTGCCAGCAGCTCAGACAGAAATCGGGACTATGGCTACACCTTC.